The 13 T cell receptor beta chains presented below share a single source sample, sequenced in a study of cytomegalovirus exposure and HLA in healthy donors. The primer mix had 60 Vbeta and 13 Jbeta primers. Method: immunoSEQ multiplex PCR; TCRdb's copy keeps in-frame clones and lacks some. The sample gives about 190,000 clones, roughly 76% of which show up once; roughly 2.1% is in the top ten. Sequencing input: PBMCs. These receptor sequences come from a woman in her 30s in good health and CMV-seropositive.

The rearrangement joins TRBV5-8 to TRBJ1-2, with D uncertain. The CDR3 length is 13 residues. The V and J ends lost 4 bases and 4 bases respectively, with 11 bases between them. Germline assignment: CDR1 SGHTS and CDR2 YDEGEE. The CDR3 is CASSLGRAYGYTF. CDR3 DNA sequence: TGTGCCAGCAGCCTGGGGAGAGCCTATGGCTACACCTTC.

V usage is TRBV6-4 and J usage is TRBJ2-1; 7 nucleotides line up with TRBD2. Trimming at V came to 2 bases and at J to 5 bases, leaving 6 bases not matched to a gene. CDR1 and CDR2 (germline): MRHNA, SNTAGT. This CDR3 has 15 residues. CDR3 DNA: TGTGCCAGCAGTGACCGGGCGGGAGTTGACAATGAGCAGTTCTTC. Protein product: CASSDRAGVDNEQFF.

V gene TRBV30 combines with J gene TRBJ2-5; a possible D gene is TRBD2 (6 bases). The tail of the sequence fits TRBJ2-7 better, so the J call may be wrong. The CDR3 is 13 residues long. Germline-derived CDR1 and CDR2 are GTSNPN and SVGIG (reference sequence). The DNA of the CDR3 is TGTGCCTGGAGTGTACGCGGGGACTACGAGCAGTACTTC. This gives the protein CAWSVRGDYEQYF.

The chain joins TRBV15 to TRBJ1-4, with 9 bases aligning to TRBD1. Germline V gene sequence: CDR1 LNHNV, CDR2 YYDKDF (reference sequence). Unmatched junction bases numbered 7, after V lost 9 bases and J lost 8 bases. CDR3 length: 13 amino acids. CDR3 protein: CATAGQGWEKLFF. The CDR3 DNA reads as TGTGCCACTGCGGGACAGGGTTGGGAAAAACTGTTTTTT. The variable domain in full, with the rest retrieved from reference TRBV15 and TRBJ1-4, is DAMVIQNPRYQVTQFGKPVTLSCSQTLNHNVMYWYQQKSSQAPKLLFHYYDKDFNNEADTPDNFQSRRPNTSFCFLDIRSPGLGDTAMYLCATAGQGWEKLFFGSGTQLSVL.

V is TRBV28 and J is TRBJ1-1; maybe TRBD1 (5 bases). The germline V and J ends were trimmed by 7 bases and 1 base, with 13 bases remaining between them. The CDR3 is made up of 14 amino acids. Germline V CDR1 and CDR2: MDHEN, SYDVKM. DNA for the CDR3: TGTGCCAGCAACTCTGGGGACTCGAACACTGAAGCTTTCTTT. Translating gives CASNSGDSNTEAFF.

The chain joins TRBV4-2 to TRBJ2-5; no firm D call. Trimming cost V 1 base and J 5 bases, with 20 bases left between them. In germline, CDR1 is LGHNA, CDR2 YNFKEQ. The CDR3 extends over 17 amino acids. The CDR3 DNA reads TGTGCCAGCAGCCAAGTGTCTGGAGATAGATTTGGGGAGACCCAGTACTTC. This codes for CASSQVSGDRFGETQYF.

Only a few counts were recorded for this clone. The same CDR3 also results from other DNA sequences found in this sample. The gene calls are TRBV29-1 and TRBJ2-3; 10 nucleotides agree with TRBD2. This CDR3 region has 15 residues. The germline V gene has CDR1 SQVTM and CDR2 ANQGSEA. After removal of 1 base from V and 2 bases from J, the junction contained 3 bases not matched to a gene. For the CDR3, the DNA is TGCAGCGTTGAAGGGACTAGCGGATACACAGATACGCAGTATTTT. Translation: CSVEGTSGYTDTQYF.

This sequence joins TRBV4-3 and TRBJ2-1, with TRBD2 matching over 12 bases. Germline CDR1 and CDR2: LGHNA and YSLEER. Trimming removed 2 bases from V and 7 bases from J; junction bases left unmatched: 6. The CDR3 loop spans 16 amino acids. CDR3 residues: CASSQPGLAGRNEQFF. DNA for the CDR3: TGCGCCAGCAGCCAACCCGGACTAGCGGGACGTAATGAGCAGTTCTTC.

V gene TRBV4-3 combines with J gene TRBJ2-1; 8 bases fit TRBD2. Germline values: CDR1 LGHNA, CDR2 YSLEER. Unmatched junction bases numbered 8, after V lost 4 bases and J lost 3 bases. The length of the CDR3 is 16 residues. CDR3 sequence reads: CASSLRSSGIYNEQFF. The DNA for the CDR3 is TGCGCCAGCAGCCTCCGGAGTAGCGGGATCTACAATGAGCAGTTCTTC.

This chain links TRBV12-2 with TRBJ1-1. TRBV12-2 is described as a pseudogene. The CDR3 is 15 residues long. The CDR3 region is CASRLERALNTEAFF. CDR3 coding DNA: TGTGCAAGTCGCTTAGAGAGGGCACTGAACACTGAAGCTTTCTTT.

This clone was counted only a few times. The chain joins TRBV28 to TRBJ2-5; tentative D call: TRBD1 (5 bases). Trimming stripped 5 bases from V and 7 bases from J, with 14 bases between. The CDR3 sequence is 13 residues long. Germline V gene data show CDR1 as MDHEN and CDR2 as SYDVKM. The CDR3, as DNA: TGTGCCAGCAGTGTATCCAGGGCCGTGACCCAGTACTTC. Protein sequence: CASSVSRAVTQYF. Complete variable domain (other parts from reference TRBV28 and TRBJ2-5): DVKVTQSSRYLVKRTGEKVFLECVQDMDHENMFWYRQDPGLGLRLIYFSYDVKMKEKGDIPEGYSVSREKKERFSLILESASTNQTSMYLCASSVSRAVTQYFGPGTRLLVL.

The CDR3 here is CASNSGQGPYEQYF. In DNA, the CDR3 is TGTGCCAGTAACTCGGGACAGGGGCCCTACGAGCAGTACTTC. J is TRBJ2-7 and V is TRBV19; 10 nucleotides line up with TRBD1. V shed 7 bases, J shed 2 bases, and the junction held 5 bases outside the gene matches. The CDR3 has 14 amino acids. The germline CDR1 and CDR2 sequences are LNHDA and SQIVND (reference sequence).

This chain links TRBV6-1 with TRBJ1-6; D is unresolved. Germline loops: CDR1 MNHNS, CDR2 SASEGT. The V gene lost 3 bases and the J gene lost 7 bases, with 7 bases spanning the gap. This CDR3 region has 13 residues. CDR3 in amino acids: CASSDYRNSPLHF. CDR3 in DNA: TGTGCCAGCAGTGATTACCGGAATTCACCCCTCCACTTT.